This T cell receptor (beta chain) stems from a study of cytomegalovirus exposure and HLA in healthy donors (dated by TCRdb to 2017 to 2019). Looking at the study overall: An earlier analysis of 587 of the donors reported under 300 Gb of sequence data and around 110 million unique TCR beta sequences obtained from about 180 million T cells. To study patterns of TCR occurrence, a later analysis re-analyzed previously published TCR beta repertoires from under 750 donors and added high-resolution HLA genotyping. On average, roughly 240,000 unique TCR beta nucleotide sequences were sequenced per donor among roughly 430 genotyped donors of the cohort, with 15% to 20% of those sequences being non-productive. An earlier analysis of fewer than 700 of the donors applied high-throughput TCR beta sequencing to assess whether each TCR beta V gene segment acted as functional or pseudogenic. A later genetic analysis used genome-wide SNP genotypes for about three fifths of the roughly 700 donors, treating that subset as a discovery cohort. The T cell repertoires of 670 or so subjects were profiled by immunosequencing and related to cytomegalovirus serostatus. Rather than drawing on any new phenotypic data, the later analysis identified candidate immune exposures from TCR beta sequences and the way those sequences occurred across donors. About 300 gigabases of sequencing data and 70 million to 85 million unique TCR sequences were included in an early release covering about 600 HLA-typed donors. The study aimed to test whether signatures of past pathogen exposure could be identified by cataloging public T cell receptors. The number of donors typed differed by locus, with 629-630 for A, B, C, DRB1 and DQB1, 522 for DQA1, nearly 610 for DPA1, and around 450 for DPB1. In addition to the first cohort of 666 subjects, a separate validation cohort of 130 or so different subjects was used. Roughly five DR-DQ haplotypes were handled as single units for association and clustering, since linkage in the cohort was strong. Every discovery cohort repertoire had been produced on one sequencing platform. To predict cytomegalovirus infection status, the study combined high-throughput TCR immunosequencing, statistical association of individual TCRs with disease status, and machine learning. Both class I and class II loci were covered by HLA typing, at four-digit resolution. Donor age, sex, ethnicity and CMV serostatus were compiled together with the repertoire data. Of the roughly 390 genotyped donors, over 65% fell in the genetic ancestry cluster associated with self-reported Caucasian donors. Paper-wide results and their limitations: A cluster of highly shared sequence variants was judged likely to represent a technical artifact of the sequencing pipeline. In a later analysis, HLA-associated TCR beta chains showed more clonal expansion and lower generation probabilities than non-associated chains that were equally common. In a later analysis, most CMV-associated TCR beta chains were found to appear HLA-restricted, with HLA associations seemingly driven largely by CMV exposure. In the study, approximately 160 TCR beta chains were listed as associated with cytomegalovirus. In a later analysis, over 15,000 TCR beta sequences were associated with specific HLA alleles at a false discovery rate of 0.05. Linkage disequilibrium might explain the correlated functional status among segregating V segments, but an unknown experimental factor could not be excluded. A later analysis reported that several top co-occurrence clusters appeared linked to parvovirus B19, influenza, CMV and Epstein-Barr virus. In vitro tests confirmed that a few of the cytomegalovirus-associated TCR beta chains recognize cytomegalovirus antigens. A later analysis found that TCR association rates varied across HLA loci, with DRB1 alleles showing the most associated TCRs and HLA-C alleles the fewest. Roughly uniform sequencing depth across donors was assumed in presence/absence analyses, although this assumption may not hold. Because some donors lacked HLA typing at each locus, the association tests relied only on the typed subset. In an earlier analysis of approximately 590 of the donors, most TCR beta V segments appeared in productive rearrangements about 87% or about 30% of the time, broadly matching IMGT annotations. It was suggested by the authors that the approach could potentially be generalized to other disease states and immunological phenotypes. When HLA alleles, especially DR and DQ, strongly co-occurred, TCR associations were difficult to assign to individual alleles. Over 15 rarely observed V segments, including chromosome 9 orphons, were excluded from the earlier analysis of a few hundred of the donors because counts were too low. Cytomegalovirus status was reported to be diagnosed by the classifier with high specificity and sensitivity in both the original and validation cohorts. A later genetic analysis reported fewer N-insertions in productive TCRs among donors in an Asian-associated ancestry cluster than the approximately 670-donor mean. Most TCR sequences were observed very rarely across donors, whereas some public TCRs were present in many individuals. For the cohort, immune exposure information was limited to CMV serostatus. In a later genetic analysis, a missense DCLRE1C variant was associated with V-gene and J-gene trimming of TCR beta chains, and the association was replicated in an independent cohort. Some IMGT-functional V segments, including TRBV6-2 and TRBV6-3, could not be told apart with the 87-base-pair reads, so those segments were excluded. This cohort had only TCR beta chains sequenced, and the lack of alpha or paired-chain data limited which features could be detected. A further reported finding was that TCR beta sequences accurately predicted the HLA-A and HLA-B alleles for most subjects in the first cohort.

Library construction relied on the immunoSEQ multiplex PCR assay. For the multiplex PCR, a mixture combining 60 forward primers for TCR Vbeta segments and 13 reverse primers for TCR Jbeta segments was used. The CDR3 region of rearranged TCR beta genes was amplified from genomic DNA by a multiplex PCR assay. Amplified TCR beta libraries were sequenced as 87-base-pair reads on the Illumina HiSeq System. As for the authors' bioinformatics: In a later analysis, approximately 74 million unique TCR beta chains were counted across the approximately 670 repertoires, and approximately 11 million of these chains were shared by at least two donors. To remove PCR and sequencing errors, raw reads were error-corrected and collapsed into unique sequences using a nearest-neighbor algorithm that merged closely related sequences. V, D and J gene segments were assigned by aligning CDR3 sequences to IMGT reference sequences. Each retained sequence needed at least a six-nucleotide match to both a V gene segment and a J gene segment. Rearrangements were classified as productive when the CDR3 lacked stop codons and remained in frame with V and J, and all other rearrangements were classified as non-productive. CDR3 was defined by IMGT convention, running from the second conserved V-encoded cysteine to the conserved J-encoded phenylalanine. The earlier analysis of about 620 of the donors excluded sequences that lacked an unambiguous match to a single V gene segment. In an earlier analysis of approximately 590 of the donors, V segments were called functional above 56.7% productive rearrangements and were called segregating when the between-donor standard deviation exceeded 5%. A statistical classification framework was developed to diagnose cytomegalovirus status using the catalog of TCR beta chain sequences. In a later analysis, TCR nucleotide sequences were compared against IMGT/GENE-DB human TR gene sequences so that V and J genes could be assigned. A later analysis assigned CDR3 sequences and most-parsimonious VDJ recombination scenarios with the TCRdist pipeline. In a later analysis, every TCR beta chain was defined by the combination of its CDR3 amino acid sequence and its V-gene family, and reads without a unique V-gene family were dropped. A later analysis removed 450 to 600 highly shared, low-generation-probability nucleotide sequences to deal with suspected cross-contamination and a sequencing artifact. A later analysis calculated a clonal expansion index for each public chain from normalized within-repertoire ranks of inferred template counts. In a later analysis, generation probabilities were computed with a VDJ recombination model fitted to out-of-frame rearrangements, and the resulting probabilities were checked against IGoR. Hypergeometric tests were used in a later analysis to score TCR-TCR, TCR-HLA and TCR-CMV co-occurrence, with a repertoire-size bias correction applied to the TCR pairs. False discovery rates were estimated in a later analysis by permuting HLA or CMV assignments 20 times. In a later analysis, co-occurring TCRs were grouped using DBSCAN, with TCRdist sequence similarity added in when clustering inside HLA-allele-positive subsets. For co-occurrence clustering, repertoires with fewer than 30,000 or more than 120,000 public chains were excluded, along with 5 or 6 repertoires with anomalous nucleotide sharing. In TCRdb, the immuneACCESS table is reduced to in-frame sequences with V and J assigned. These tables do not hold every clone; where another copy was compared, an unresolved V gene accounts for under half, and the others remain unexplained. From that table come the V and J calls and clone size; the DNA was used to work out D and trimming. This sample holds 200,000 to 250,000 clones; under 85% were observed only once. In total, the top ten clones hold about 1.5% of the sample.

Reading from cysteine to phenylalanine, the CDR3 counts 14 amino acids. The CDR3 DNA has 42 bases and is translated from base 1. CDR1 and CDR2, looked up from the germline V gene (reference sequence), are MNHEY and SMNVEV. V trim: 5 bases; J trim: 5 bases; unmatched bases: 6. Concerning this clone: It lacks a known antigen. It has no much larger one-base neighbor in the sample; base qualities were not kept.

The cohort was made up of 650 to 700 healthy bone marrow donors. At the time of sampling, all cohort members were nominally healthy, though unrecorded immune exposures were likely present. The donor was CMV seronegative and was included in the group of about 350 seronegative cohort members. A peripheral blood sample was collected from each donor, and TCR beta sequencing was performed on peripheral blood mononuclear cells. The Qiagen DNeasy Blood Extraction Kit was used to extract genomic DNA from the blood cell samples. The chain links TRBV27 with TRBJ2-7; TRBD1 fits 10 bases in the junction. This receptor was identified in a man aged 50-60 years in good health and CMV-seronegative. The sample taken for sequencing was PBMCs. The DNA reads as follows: TGTGCCAGCAGTCCCGGGACAGGGGTCGACGAGCAGTACTTC. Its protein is CASSPGTGVDEQYF.